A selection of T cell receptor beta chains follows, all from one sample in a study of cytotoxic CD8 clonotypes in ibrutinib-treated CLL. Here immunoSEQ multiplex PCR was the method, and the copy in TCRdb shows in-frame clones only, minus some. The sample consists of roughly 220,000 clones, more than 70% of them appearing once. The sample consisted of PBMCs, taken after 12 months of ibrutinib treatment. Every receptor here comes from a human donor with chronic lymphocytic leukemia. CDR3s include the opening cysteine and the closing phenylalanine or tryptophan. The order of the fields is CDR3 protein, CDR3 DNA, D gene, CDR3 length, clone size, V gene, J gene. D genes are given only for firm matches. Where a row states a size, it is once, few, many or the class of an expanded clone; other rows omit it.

CDR3aa: CASSKTGSGYQPQHF; CDR3nt: TGTGCCAGCAGCAAGACAGGGTCTGGTTATCAGCCCCAGCATTTT; d_gene: TRBD1; len: 15; abundance: .; v_gene: TRBV7-9; j_gene: TRBJ1-5
CDR3aa: CASGTSTGPSSYEQYF; CDR3nt: TGTGCCAGTGGCACCTCGACAGGTCCTAGCTCCTACGAGCAGTACTTC; d_gene: .; len: 16; abundance: .; v_gene: TRBV19; j_gene: TRBJ2-7
CDR3aa: CASSPPLPGQGVYGYTF; CDR3nt: TGTGCCAGCTCCCCTCCACTCCCGGGACAGGGAGTCTATGGCTACACCTTC; d_gene: TRBD1; len: 17; abundance: .; v_gene: TRBV7-9; j_gene: TRBJ1-2
CDR3aa: CASREGGSFYEQYF; CDR3nt: TGTGCCAGCAGGGAGGGCGGGAGCTTCTACGAGCAGTACTTC; d_gene: TRBD2; len: 14; abundance: .; v_gene: TRBV6-6; j_gene: TRBJ2-7
CDR3aa: CAPFHGLAAYEQYF; CDR3nt: TGCGCTCCTTTCCACGGGCTAGCGGCCTACGAGCAGTACTTC; d_gene: TRBD2; len: 14; abundance: .; v_gene: TRBV10-1; j_gene: TRBJ2-7
CDR3aa: CASTPGGVTGELFF; CDR3nt: TGTGCCAGCACCCCCGGCGGGGTGACCGGGGAGCTGTTTTTT; d_gene: .; len: 14; abundance: .; v_gene: TRBV2; j_gene: TRBJ2-2
CDR3aa: CASSWGVGHDGYTF; CDR3nt: TGTGCCAGCAGCTGGGGGGTGGGGCATGATGGCTACACCTTC; d_gene: .; len: 14; abundance: .; v_gene: TRBV5-8; j_gene: TRBJ1-2
CDR3aa: CSVPVRSGGQGEQYF; CDR3nt: TGCAGCGTTCCCGTGAGGAGCGGAGGCCAGGGCGAGCAGTACTTC; d_gene: .; len: 15; abundance: once; v_gene: TRBV29-1; j_gene: TRBJ2-7
CDR3aa: CSARLVAEAFF; CDR3nt: TGCAGTGCTAGACTGGTGGCTGAAGCTTTCTTT; d_gene: .; len: 11; abundance: few; v_gene: TRBV20-1; j_gene: TRBJ1-1
CDR3aa: CASSDGWGTAGEQYF; CDR3nt: TGTGCCAGCAGTGATGGATGGGGCACCGCTGGAGAGCAGTACTTC; d_gene: .; len: 15; abundance: .; v_gene: TRBV2; j_gene: TRBJ2-7
CDR3aa: CASSEVGWTEAFF; CDR3nt: TGTGCCAGCAGTGAAGTCGGGTGGACTGAAGCTTTCTTT; d_gene: .; len: 13; abundance: .; v_gene: TRBV6-1; j_gene: TRBJ1-1
CDR3aa: CARYTPGGVQDGYTF; CDR3nt: TGTGCCAGGTATACCCCAGGGGGAGTACAGGATGGCTACACCTTC; d_gene: TRBD1; len: 15; abundance: .; v_gene: TRBV30; j_gene: TRBJ1-2
CDR3aa: CASSPTGEVQPQHF; CDR3nt: TGTGCCAGCAGTCCGACAGGGGAGGTCCAGCCCCAGCATTTT; d_gene: TRBD1; len: 14; abundance: medium-sized; v_gene: TRBV4-2; j_gene: TRBJ1-5
CDR3aa: CASSPGRDQPQHF; CDR3nt: TGTGCCAGCTCACCGGGAAGGGATCAGCCCCAGCATTTT; d_gene: .; len: 13; abundance: .; v_gene: TRBV18; j_gene: TRBJ1-5
CDR3aa: CSVLRRGTGKLEQYF; CDR3nt: TGCAGCGTCCTTCGGAGGGGGACAGGGAAACTCGAGCAGTACTTC; d_gene: TRBD1; len: 15; abundance: .; v_gene: TRBV29-1; j_gene: TRBJ2-7
CDR3aa: CASSHGTGRYSGANVLTF; CDR3nt: TGTGCCAGCTCACACGGGACAGGGCGCTACTCTGGGGCCAACGTCCTGACTTTC; d_gene: TRBD1; len: 18; abundance: few; v_gene: TRBV18; j_gene: TRBJ2-6
CDR3aa: CASLVGRINEKLFF; CDR3nt: TGTGCCAGCCTGGTAGGCCGGATTAATGAAAAACTGTTTTTT; d_gene: .; len: 14; abundance: .; v_gene: TRBV2; j_gene: TRBJ1-4
CDR3aa: CAIMDNLGYTF; CDR3nt: TGTGCCATCATGGACAACCTGGGCTACACCTTC; d_gene: .; len: 11; abundance: .; v_gene: TRBV10-3; j_gene: TRBJ1-2
CDR3aa: CASSYSNDFSYGYTF; CDR3nt: TGTGCCAGCAGTTACTCGAACGACTTCTCCTATGGCTACACCTTC; d_gene: .; len: 15; abundance: .; v_gene: TRBV6-5; j_gene: TRBJ1-2
CDR3aa: CASSLGPSGGNTGELFF; CDR3nt: TGCGCCAGCAGCTTGGGTCCTAGCGGGGGGAACACCGGGGAGCTGTTTTTT; d_gene: TRBD2; len: 17; abundance: .; v_gene: TRBV5-1; j_gene: TRBJ2-2
CDR3aa: CASSVVAWREASSYNEQFF; CDR3nt: TGTGCCAGCAGCGTAGTCGCTTGGCGGGAGGCGAGCTCCTACAATGAGCAGTTCTTC; d_gene: TRBD2; len: 19; abundance: .; v_gene: TRBV9; j_gene: TRBJ2-1
CDR3aa: CASSSPGEVTEAFF; CDR3nt: TGTGCCAGTAGTAGCCCAGGGGAAGTAACTGAAGCTTTCTTT; d_gene: .; len: 14; abundance: few; v_gene: TRBV19; j_gene: TRBJ1-1
CDR3aa: CASTWGTYYNEQFF; CDR3nt: TGCGCCAGCACCTGGGGCACCTACTACAATGAGCAGTTCTTC; d_gene: .; len: 14; abundance: .; v_gene: TRBV5-1; j_gene: TRBJ2-1
CDR3aa: CASSWTGTTGELFF; CDR3nt: TGTGCCAGCAGCTGGACAGGGACCACCGGGGAGCTGTTTTTT; d_gene: TRBD1; len: 14; abundance: .; v_gene: TRBV13; j_gene: TRBJ2-2
CDR3aa: CASSYSNRGGDQQYF; CDR3nt: TGTGCCAGCAGTTACTCCAATCGAGGTGGAGACCAGCAGTACTTC; d_gene: .; len: 15; abundance: .; v_gene: TRBV6-5; j_gene: TRBJ2-7
CDR3aa: CASSLSYHTGELFF; CDR3nt: TGTGCCAGCAGCTTATCTTACCACACCGGGGAGCTGTTTTTT; d_gene: .; len: 14; abundance: .; v_gene: TRBV7-2; j_gene: TRBJ2-2
CDR3aa: CASSWTGYNEQFF; CDR3nt: TGTGCCAGCAGTTGGACAGGCTACAATGAGCAGTTCTTC; d_gene: TRBD1; len: 13; abundance: once; v_gene: TRBV28; j_gene: TRBJ2-1
CDR3aa: CASSLGFSADTNYGYTF; CDR3nt: TGCGCCAGCAGCTTGGGATTCTCGGCGGACACTAACTATGGCTACACCTTC; d_gene: .; len: 17; abundance: .; v_gene: TRBV5-1; j_gene: TRBJ1-2
CDR3aa: CASSERFGDLETQYF; CDR3nt: TGTGCCAGCAGTGAAAGGTTCGGGGATTTGGAGACCCAGTACTTC; d_gene: .; len: 15; abundance: .; v_gene: TRBV6-1; j_gene: TRBJ2-5
CDR3aa: CASTHGGTGANVLTF; CDR3nt: TGTGCCAGCACCCACGGAGGGACTGGGGCCAACGTCCTGACTTTC; d_gene: .; len: 15; abundance: .; v_gene: TRBV28; j_gene: TRBJ2-6
CDR3aa: CASSQRDFPGEKLFF; CDR3nt: TGTGCCAGCAGTCAAAGGGACTTCCCCGGAGAAAAACTGTTTTTT; d_gene: .; len: 15; abundance: few; v_gene: TRBV27; j_gene: TRBJ1-4
CDR3aa: CASKPGLSSYEQYF; CDR3nt: TGTGCCAGCAAGCCGGGACTCAGCTCCTACGAGCAGTACTTC; d_gene: .; len: 14; abundance: .; v_gene: TRBV6-5; j_gene: TRBJ2-7
CDR3aa: CASSLQDRGLETQYF; CDR3nt: TGCGCCAGCAGCTTGCAGGACAGGGGGCTTGAGACCCAGTACTTC; d_gene: TRBD1; len: 15; abundance: .; v_gene: TRBV5-1; j_gene: TRBJ2-5
CDR3aa: CASSFGPGNYGYTF; CDR3nt: .; d_gene: .; len: 14; abundance: once; v_gene: TRBV27; j_gene: TRBJ1-2
CDR3aa: CASYGLAKNIQYF; CDR3nt: TGTGCCAGCTACGGACTAGCCAAAAACATTCAGTACTTC; d_gene: .; len: 13; abundance: .; v_gene: TRBV2; j_gene: TRBJ2-4